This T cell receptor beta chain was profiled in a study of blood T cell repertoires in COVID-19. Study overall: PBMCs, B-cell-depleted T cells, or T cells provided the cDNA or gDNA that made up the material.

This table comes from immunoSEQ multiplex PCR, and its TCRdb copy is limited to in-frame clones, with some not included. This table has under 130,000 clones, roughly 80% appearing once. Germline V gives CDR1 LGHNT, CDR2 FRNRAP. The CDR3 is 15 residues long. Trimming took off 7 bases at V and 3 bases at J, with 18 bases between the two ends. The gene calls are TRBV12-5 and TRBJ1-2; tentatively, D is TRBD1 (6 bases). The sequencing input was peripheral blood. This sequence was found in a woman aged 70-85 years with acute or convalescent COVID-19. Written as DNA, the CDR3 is TGTGCTAGTGCCCTTACAGGGCGGGTATACTATGGCTACACCTTC. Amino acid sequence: CASALTGRVYYGYTF.